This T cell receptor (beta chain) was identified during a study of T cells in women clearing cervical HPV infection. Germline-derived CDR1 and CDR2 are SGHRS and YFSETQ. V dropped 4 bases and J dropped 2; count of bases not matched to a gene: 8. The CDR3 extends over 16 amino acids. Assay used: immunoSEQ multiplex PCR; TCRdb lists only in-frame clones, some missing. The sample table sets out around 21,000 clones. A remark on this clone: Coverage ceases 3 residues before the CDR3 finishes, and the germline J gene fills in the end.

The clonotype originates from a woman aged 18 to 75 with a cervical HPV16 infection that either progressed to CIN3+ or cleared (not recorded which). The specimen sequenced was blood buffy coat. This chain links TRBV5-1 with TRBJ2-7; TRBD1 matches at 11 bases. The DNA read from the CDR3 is TGCGCCAGCAGCATCCACGGACAGGGGGCAGCCTACGAG. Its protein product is CASSIHGQGAAYE. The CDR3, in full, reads CASSIHGQGAAYEQYF.